This T cell receptor beta chain was identified during a study of T cell responses to AZD1222 COVID-19 vaccine. Findings of the study overall: In a largely white British group with more females than males, clonal diversity was possibly underestimated. Compared with day 0, the breadth and depth of the Spike-specific TCR repertoire rose significantly after two doses of AZD1222. Without day 14 samples, only post-peak T cell repertoires were studied. Just a handful of AZD1222 recipients tested seropositive at baseline.

The CDR3 extends over 13 amino acids. Germline V lookup: CDR1 SGHRS, CDR2 YFSETQ. The protocol was immunoSEQ multiplex PCR, while the TCRdb copy is restricted to in-frame clones and leaves out a portion. This table holds fewer than 110,000 clones, over 75% found once. As concerns this clone: Its antigen remains unknown. The junction departs from the called germline gene at one end, perhaps through a read error.

This TCR came from an adult in good health. The V and J genes are TRBV5-1 and TRBJ1-2, with 7 bases matching TRBD1. The sequences come from peripheral blood, collected on day 0 of AZD1222 vaccination. CDR3 loop: CASSLEGASGYTF. The CDR3 DNA follows: TGCGCCAGCAGTTTGGAGGGGGCAAGTGGCTACACCTTC.